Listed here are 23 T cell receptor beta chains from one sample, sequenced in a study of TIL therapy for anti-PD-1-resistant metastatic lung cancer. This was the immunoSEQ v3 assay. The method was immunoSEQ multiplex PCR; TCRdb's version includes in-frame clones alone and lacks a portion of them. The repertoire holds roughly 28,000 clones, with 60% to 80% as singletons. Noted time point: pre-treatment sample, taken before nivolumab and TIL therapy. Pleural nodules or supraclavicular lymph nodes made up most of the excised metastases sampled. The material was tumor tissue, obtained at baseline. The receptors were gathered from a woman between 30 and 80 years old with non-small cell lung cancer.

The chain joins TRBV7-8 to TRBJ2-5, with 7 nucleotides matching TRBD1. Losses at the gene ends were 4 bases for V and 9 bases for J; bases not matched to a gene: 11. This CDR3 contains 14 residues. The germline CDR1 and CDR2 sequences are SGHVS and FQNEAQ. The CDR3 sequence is CASSSREGGRAQYF. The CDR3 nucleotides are TGTGCCAGCAGCTCCCGAGAAGGGGGCCGGGCCCAGTACTTC.

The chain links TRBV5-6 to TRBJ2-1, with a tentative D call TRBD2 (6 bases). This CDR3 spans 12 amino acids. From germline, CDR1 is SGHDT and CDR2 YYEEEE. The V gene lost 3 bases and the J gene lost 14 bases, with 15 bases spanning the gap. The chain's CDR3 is CASSSPGLLEFF. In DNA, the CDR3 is TGTGCCAGCAGCTCACCGGGACTCCTTGAGTTCTTC.

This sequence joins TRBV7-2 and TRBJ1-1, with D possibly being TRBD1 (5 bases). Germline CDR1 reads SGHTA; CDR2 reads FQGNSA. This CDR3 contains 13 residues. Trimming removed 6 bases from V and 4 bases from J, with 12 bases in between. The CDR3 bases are TGTGCCAGCAGAATTCAGGGATTCACTGAAGCTTTCTTT. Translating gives CASRIQGFTEAFF.

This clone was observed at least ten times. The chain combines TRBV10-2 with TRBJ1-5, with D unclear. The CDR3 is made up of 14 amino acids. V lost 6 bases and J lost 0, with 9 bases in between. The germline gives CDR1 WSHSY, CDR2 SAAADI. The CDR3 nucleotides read TGCGCCAGCAGCGGGATATATAGCAATCAGCCCCAGCATTTT. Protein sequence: CASSGIYSNQPQHF.

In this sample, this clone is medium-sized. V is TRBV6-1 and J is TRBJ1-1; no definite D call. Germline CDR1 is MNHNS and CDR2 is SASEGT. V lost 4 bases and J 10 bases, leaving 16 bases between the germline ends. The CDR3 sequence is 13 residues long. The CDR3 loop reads CASSARLGWGAFF. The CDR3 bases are TGTGCCAGCAGTGCCCGACTGGGCTGGGGAGCTTTCTTT.

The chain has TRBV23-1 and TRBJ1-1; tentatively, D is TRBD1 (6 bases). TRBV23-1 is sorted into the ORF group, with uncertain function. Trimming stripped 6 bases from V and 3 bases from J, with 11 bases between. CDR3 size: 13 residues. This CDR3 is CASRGRGDTEAFF. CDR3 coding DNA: TGCGCCAGCAGAGGGAGGGGGGACACTGAAGCTTTCTTT.

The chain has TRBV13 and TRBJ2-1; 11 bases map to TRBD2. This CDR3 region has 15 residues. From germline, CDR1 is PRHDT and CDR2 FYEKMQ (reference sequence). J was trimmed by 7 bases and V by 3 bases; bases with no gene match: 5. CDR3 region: CASSFGLAGGNEQFF. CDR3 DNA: TGTGCCAGCAGCTTCGGGCTAGCGGGAGGTAATGAGCAGTTCTTC.

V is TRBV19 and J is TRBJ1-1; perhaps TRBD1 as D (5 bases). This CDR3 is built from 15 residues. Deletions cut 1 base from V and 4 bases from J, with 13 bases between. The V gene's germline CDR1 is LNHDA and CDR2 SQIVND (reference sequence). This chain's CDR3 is CASSIGGARSTEAFF. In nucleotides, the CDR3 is TGTGCCAGTAGTATAGGAGGGGCTCGAAGCACTGAAGCTTTCTTT.

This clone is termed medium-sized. CDR3 DNA: TGTGCCAGCTCACCAGGGGAGCAGGGATACATTGGCTACACCTTC. As protein: CASSPGEQGYIGYTF. The rearrangement links TRBV18 to TRBJ1-2; TRBD1 might be the D (5 bases). V dropped 2 bases and J dropped 7 bases, with 17 bases sitting between them. This CDR3 has 15 residues. Germline V gives CDR1 KGHSH, CDR2 LQKENI.

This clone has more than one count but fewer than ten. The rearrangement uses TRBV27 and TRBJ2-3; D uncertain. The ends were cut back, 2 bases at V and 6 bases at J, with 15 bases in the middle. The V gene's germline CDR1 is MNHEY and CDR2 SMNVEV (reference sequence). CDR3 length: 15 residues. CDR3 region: CASSLATVRRDTQYF. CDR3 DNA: TGTGCCAGCAGTTTAGCTACCGTACGCAGGGATACGCAGTATTTT.

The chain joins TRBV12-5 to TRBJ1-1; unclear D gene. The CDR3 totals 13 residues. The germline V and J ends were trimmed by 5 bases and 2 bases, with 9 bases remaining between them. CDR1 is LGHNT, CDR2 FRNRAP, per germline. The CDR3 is CASGQGINTEAFF. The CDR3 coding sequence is TGTGCTAGTGGTCAAGGGATAAACACTGAAGCTTTCTTT. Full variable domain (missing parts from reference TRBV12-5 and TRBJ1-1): DARVTQTPRHKVTEMGQEVTMRCQPILGHNTVFWYRQTMMQGLELLAYFRNRAPLDDSGMPKDRFSAEMPDATLATLKIQPSEPRDSAVYFCASGQGINTEAFFGQGTRLTVV.

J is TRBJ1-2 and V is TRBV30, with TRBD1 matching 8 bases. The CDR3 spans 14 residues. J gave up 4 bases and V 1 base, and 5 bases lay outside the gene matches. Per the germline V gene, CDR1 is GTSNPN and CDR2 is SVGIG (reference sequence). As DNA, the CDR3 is TGTGCCTGGAGTGCCGGGACAGGTCCCTATGGCTACACCTTC. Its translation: CAWSAGTGPYGYTF.

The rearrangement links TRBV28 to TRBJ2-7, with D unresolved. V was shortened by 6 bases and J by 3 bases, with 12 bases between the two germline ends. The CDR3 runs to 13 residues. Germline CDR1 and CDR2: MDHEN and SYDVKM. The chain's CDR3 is CASRPQPLYEQYF. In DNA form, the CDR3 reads TGTGCCAGCAGACCCCAGCCCCTCTACGAGCAGTACTTC.

The CDR3 region is CASSLTSGKKQETQYF. CDR3 coding DNA: TGCGCCAGCAGCTTGACTAGCGGGAAGAAACAAGAGACCCAGTACTTC. The chain has TRBV5-1 and TRBJ2-5; 10 bases are a match to TRBD2. This CDR3 comprises 16 residues. Germline CDR1 is SGHRS and CDR2 is YFSETQ. Germline trimming cut 1 base from V and 2 bases from J; bases unmatched to any gene: 5.

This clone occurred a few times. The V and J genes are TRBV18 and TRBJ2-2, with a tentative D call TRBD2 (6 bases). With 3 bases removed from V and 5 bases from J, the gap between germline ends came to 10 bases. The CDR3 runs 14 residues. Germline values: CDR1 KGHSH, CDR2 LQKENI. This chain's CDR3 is CASSPIGTTGELFF. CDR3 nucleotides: TGTGCCAGCTCACCGATAGGGACTACCGGGGAGCTGTTTTTT.

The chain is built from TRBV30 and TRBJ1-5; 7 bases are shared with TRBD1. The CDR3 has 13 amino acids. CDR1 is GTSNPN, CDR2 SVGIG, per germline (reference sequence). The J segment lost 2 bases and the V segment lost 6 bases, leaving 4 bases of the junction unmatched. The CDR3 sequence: CACSGGGNQPQHF. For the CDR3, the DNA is TGTGCCTGTTCAGGGGGTGGCAATCAGCCCCAGCATTTT. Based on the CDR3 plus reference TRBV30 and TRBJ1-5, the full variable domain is SQTIHQWPATLVQPVGSPLSLECTVEGTSNPNLYWYRQAAGRGLQLLFYSVGIGQISSEVPQNLSASRPQDRQFILSSKKLLLSDSGFYLCACSGGGNQPQHFGDGTRLSIL.

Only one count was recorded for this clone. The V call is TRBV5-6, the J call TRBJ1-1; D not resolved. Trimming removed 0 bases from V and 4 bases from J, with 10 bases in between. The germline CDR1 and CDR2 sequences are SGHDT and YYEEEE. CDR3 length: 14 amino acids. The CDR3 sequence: CASSLAKFFTEAFF. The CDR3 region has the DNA TGTGCCAGCAGCTTGGCCAAGTTTTTCACTGAAGCTTTCTTT.

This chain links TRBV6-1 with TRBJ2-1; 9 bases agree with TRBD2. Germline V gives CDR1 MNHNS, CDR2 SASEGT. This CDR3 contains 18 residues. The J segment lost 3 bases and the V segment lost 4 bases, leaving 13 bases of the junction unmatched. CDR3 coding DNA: TGTGCCAGCAGTGGCCTACGAGGCGGGAGGGCCAACTACAATGAGCAGTTCTTC. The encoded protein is CASSGLRGGRANYNEQFF.

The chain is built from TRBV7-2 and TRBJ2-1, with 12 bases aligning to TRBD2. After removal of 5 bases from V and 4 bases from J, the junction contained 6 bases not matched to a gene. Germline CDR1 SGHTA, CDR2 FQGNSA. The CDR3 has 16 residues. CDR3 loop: CASSPFLAGGYNEQFF. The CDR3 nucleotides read TGTGCCAGCAGCCCGTTCCTAGCGGGAGGGTACAATGAGCAGTTCTTC.

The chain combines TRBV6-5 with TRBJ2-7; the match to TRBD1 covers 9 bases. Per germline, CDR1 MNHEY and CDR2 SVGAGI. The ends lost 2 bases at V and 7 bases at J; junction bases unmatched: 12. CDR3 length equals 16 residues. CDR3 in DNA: TGTGCCAGCAGTTACCTCTCGACAGGGGGGCCGGGGGAGCAGTACTTC. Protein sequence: CASSYLSTGGPGEQYF.

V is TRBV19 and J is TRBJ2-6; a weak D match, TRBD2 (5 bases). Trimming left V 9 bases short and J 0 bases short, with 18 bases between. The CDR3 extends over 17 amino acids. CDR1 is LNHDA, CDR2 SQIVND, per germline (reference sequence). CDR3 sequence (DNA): TGTGCCAGCGGGGTCCGCTTTACACCCTCTGGGGCCAACGTCCTGACTTTC. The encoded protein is CASGVRFTPSGANVLTF.

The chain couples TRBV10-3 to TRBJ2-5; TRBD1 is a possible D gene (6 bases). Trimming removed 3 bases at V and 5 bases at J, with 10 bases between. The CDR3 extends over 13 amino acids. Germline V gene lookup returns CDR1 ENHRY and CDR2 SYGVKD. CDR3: CAISERDRETQYF. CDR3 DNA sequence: TGTGCCATCAGTGAACGTGACAGGGAGACCCAGTACTTC.

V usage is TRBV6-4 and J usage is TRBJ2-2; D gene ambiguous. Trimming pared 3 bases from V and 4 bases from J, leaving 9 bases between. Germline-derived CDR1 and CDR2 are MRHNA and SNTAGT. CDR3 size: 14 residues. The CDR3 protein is CASSERTSTGELFF. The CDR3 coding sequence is TGTGCCAGCAGTGAGAGGACCTCCACCGGGGAGCTGTTTTTT.